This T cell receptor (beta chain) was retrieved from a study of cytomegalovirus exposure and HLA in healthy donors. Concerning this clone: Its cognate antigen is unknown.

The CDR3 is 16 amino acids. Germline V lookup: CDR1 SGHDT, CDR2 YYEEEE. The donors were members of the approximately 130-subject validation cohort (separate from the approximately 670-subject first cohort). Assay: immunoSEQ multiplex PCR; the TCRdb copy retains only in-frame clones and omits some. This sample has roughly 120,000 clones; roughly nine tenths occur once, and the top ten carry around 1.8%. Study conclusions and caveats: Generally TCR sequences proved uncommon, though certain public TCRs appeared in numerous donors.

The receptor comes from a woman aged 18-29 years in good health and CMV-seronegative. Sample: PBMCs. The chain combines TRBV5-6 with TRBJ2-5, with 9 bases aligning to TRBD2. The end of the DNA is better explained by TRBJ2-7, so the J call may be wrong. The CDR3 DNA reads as TGTGCCAGCAGCAGAGCGGGGGGCCATAATACTTACGAGCAGTACTTC. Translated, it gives CASSRAGGHNTYEQYF.